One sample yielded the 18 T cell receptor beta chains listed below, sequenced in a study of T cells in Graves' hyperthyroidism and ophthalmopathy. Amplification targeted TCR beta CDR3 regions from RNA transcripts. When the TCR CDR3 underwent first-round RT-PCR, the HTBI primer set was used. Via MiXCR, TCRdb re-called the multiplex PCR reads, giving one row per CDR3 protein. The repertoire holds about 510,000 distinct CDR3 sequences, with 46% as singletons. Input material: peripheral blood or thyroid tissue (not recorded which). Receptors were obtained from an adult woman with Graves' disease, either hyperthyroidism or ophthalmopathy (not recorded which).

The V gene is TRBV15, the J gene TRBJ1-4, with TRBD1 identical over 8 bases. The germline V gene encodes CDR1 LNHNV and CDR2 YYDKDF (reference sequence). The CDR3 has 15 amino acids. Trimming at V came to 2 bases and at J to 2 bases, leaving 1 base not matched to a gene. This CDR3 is CATSRRTGTNEKLFF. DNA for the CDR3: TGTGCCACCAGCAGAAGGACAGGGACTAATGAAAAACTGTTTTTT.

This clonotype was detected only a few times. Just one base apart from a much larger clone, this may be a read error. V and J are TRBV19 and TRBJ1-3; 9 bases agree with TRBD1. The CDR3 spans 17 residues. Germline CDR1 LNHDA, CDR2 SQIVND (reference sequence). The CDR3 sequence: CANSAGTGWRPGNTIYF. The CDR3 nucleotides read TGTGCCAATAGTGCGGGGACAGGGTGGCGCCCTGGAAACACCATATATTTT.

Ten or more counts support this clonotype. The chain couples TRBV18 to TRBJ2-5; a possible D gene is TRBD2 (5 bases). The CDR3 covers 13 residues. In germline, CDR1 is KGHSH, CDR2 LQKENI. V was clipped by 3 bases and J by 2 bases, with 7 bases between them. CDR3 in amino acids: CASSPSGQETQYF. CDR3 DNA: TGTGCCAGCTCACCCAGCGGACAAGAGACCCAGTACTTC.

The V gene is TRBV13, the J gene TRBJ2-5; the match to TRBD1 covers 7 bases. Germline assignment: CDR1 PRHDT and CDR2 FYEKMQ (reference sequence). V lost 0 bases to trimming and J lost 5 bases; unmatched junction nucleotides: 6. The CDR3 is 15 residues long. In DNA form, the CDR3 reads TGTGCCAGCAGCTTAGGAGGGGGCGCGTGGGAGACCCAGTACTTC. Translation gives CASSLGGGAWETQYF.

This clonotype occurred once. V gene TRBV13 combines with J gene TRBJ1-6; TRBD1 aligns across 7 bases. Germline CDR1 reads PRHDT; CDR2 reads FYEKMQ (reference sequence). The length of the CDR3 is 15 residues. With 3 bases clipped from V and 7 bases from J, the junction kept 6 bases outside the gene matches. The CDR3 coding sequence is TGTGCCAGCAGCTTCTCGACAGGGTCGAATTCACCCCTCCACTTT. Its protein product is CASSFSTGSNSPLHF.

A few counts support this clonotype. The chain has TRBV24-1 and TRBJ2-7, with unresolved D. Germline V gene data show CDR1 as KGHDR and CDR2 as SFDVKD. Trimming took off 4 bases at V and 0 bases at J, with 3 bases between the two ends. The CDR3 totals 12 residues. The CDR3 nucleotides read TGTGCCACCAGTGACAACTCCTACGAGCAGTACTTC. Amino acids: CATSDNSYEQYF.

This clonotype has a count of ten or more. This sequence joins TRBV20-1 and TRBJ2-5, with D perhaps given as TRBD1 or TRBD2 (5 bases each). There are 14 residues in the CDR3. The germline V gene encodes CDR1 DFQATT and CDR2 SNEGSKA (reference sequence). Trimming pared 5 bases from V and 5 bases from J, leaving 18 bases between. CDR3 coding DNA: TGCAGTGCTCCTACTAGGTTGGGGGTGGAGACCCAGTACTTC. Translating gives CSAPTRLGVETQYF.

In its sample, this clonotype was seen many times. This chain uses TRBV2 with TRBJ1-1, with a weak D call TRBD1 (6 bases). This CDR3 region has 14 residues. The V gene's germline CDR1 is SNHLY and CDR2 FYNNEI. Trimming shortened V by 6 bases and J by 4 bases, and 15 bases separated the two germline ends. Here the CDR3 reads CASSPGGLSTEAFF. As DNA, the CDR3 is TGTGCCAGCAGCCCCGGGGGGCTGAGCACTGAAGCTTTCTTT.

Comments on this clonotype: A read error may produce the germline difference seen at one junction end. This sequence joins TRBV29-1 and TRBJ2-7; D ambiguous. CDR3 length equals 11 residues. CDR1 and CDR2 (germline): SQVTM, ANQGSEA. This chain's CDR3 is CSVLYGYGQYF. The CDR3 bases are TGCAGCGTCCTATATGGGTACGGGCAGTACTTC.

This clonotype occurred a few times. CDR3 DNA: TGTGCCAGCAGCTTACAGGGAAGGGAGTCCGGGGAGCTGTTTTTT. Translated, it gives CASSLQGRESGELFF. The chain is built from TRBV7-3 and TRBJ2-2; possibly TRBD1 or TRBD2 for D (5 bases each). This CDR3 is built from 15 residues. V was trimmed by 2 bases and J by 6 bases, leaving 13 bases between them. CDR1 is SGHTA and CDR2 is FQGTGA in the germline V gene.

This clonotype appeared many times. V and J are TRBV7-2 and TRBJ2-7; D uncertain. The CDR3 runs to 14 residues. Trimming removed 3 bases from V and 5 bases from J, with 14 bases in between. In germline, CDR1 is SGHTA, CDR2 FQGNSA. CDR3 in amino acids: CASSLTGSPHEQYF. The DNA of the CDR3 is TGTGCCAGCAGCTTGACCGGGTCTCCCCACGAGCAGTACTTC.

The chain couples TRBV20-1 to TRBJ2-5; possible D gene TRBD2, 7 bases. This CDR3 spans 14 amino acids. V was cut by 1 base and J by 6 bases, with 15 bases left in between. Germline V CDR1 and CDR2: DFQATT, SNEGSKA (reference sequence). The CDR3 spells CSARGEGVRKTQYF. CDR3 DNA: TGCAGTGCTAGAGGGGAGGGGGTTAGGAAGACCCAGTACTTC.

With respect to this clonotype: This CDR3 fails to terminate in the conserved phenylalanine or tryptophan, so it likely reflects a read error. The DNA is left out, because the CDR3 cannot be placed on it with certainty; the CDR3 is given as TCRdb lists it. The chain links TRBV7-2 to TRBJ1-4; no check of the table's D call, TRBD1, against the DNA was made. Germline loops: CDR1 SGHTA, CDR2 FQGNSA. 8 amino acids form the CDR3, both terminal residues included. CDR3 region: CASSLGTG.

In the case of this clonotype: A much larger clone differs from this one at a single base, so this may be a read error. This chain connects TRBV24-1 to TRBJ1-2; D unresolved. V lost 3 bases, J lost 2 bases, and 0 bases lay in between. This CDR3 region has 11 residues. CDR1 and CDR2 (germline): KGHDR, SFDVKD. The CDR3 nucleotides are TGTGCCACCAGTGATAACTATGGCTACACCTTC. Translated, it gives CATSDNYGYTF.

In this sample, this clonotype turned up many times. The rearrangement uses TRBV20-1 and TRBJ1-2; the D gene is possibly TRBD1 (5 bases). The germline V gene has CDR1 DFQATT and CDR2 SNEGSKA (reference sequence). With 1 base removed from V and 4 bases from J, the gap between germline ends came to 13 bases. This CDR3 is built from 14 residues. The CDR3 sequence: CSARGPSGTYGYTF. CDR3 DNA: TGCAGTGCTAGAGGTCCCTCGGGGACCTATGGCTACACCTTC.

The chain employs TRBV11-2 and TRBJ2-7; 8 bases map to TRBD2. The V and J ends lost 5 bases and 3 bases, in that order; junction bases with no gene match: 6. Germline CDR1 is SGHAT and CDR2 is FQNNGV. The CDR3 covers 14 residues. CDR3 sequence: CASSITGTSYEQYF. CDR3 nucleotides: TGTGCCAGCAGCATAACCGGGACTAGCTACGAGCAGTACTTC.

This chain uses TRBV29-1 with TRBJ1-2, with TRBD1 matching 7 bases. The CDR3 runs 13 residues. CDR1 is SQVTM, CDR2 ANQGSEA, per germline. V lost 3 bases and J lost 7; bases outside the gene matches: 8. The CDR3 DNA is TGCAGCGTTGATTTTAAGGGGGCTGGTGGCTACACCTTC. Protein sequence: CSVDFKGAGGYTF.

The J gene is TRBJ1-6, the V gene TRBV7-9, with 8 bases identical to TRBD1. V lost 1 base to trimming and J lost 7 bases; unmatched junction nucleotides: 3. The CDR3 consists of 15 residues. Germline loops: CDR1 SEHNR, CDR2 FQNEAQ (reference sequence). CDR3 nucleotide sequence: TGTGCCAGCAGCTTAGAACAGGGGGGAAATTCACCCCTCCACTTT. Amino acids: CASSLEQGGNSPLHF.